These T cell receptor beta chains were read from a single sample in a study of shared clonotypes between healthy human individuals. Profiled with immunoSEQ multiplex PCR; TCRdb holds only in-frame clones, not every one. Of approximately 1.5 million clones in the sample, 98% were seen once. Sequences were obtained from naive CD4+ T cells sorted from blood. Receptors were obtained from a man aged 25 to 40 in good health. The CDR3 runs from the conserved cysteine through the conserved F or W. The D gene is left open where the match is weak. Where a row states a size, it is once, few, many or the class of an expanded clone; other rows omit it.

j_call d_call clone_size v_call cdr3_nt cdr3_aa
TRBJ2-3 TRBD1 . TRBV29-1 TGCAGCGTAGACCGCAGGGGGCCCCGCACAGATACGCAGTATTTT CSVDRRGPRTDTQYF
TRBJ2-2 . . TRBV9 TGTGCCAGCAGCGTAGGTGAAGTGGCTACCGGGGAGCTGTTTTTT CASSVGEVATGELFF
TRBJ2-3 . . TRBV11-3 TGTGCCAGCAGCTCCCCCACAGATACGCAGTATTTT CASSSPTDTQYF
TRBJ2-1 TRBD2 . TRBV6-5 TGTGCCAGCAGTTACTGGACTAGCGGGAGTCCAAATGAGCAGTTCTTC CASSYWTSGSPNEQFF
TRBJ2-7 . . TRBV19 TGTGCCAGTAGTAGACAAGTTGGCTCCTACGAGCAGTACTTC CASSRQVGSYEQYF
TRBJ2-1 TRBD1 once TRBV6-5 TGTGCCAGCAGTTACGCTGGGACAGGGGATAATGAGCAGTTCTTC CASSYAGTGDNEQFF
TRBJ2-4 TRBD1 . TRBV7-2 TGTGCCAGCAGGGCCGGGACAGGGGGTCTCCTAGCCAAAAACATTCAGTACTTC CASRAGTGGLLAKNIQYF
TRBJ1-5 . . TRBV5-1 TGCGCCAGCAGCTTGGGTGAAGAATTTCAGCCCCAGCATTTT CASSLGEEFQPQHF
TRBJ2-1 . . TRBV9 TGTGCCAGCAGCGTAAATGTAGTGTACAATGAGCAGTTCTTC CASSVNVVYNEQFF
TRBJ1-1 . . TRBV10-3 TGTGCCATCAGTGAGTCCAGGAGGAACACTGAAGCTTTCTTT CAISESRRNTEAFF
TRBJ1-2 . . TRBV7-2 TGTGCCAGCAGCCCACAGGGAGCGCTGGGCTATGGCTACACCTTC CASSPQGALGYGYTF
TRBJ1-1 . . TRBV5-4 TGTGCCAGCAGCTTTGACTCCACTGAAGCTTTCTTT CASSFDSTEAFF
TRBJ1-5 . . TRBV5-6 TGTGCCAGCAGCATGATACAGGGAAGCAATCAGCCCCAGCATTTT CASSMIQGSNQPQHF
TRBJ1-5 . . TRBV28 TGTGCCAGCAGACCCGGACAGAGCAATCAGCCCCAGCATTTT CASRPGQSNQPQHF
TRBJ2-7 TRBD1 . TRBV5-4 TGTGCCAGCAGCTGGACAGGGGTTTTGGGCGAGCAGTACTTC CASSWTGVLGEQYF
TRBJ1-5 TRBD1 . TRBV30 TGTGCCTGGAGAGGGAAGGGGGCCTATCAGCCCCAGCATTTT CAWRGKGAYQPQHF
TRBJ2-1 TRBD1 . TRBV6-5 TGTGCCAGCAGTTACCAGGGGGTCAAGACCTTTGAGCAGTTCTTC CASSYQGVKTFEQFF
TRBJ1-5 . . TRBV19 TGTGCCAGTAGTATCCAAGATGGTCCCCAGCATTTT CASSIQDGPQHF
TRBJ2-1 TRBD2 . TRBV5-1 TGCGCCAGCAGCCCGAACCCCGGGACTATAACCTACAATGAGCAGTTCTTC CASSPNPGTITYNEQFF
TRBJ2-7 . . TRBV5-1 TGCGCCAGCAGCTTGGACGGAGACTACGAGCAGTACTTC CASSLDGDYEQYF
TRBJ1-1 . . TRBV2 TGTGCCAGCAGTCCACAGGTAACTGAAGCTTTCTTT CASSPQVTEAFF
TRBJ2-7 TRBD1 . TRBV5-4 TGTGCCAGCAGCCCCTACGAGGGGGCCGACGAGCAGTACTTC CASSPYEGADEQYF
TRBJ1-2 TRBD1 . TRBV4-1 TGCGCCAGCAGCCAAGATACTTCGGCAGGGGGATTTTTGTATGGCTACACCTTC CASSQDTSAGGFLYGYTF
TRBJ2-7 . once TRBV18 TGTGCCAGCTCACCACCGCAGACACTCTACGAGCAGTACTTC CASSPPQTLYEQYF
TRBJ2-5 . . TRBV6-4 TGTGCCAGCAGTGACTCAACACGTGTGCCGGAGACCCAGTACTTC CASSDSTRVPETQYF
TRBJ2-3 TRBD2 . TRBV12-5 TGTGCTAGTGGTTCCGGGACTAGCGGGAGAGGTGGCACAGATACGCAGTATTTT CASGSGTSGRGGTDTQYF
TRBJ2-3 . . TRBV7-6 TGTGCCAGCAGCTATCGGGCCGGGGGAAGAGATACGCAGTATTTT CASSYRAGGRDTQYF
TRBJ1-5 . . TRBV15 TGTGCCACCAGCAGAGGGGCCCAGCCCCAGCATTTT CATSRGAQPQHF
TRBJ2-7 . . TRBV5-4 TGTGCCAGCAGCCCAATCGGGCAAGACTACGAGCAGTACTTC CASSPIGQDYEQYF
TRBJ2-5 TRBD2 . TRBV9 TGTGCCAGCTCCGGGGGGGCGCAAGAGACCCAGTACTTC CASSGGAQETQYF
TRBJ2-3 . . TRBV18 TGTGCCAGCTCACCACCGTCACGTGCTAGCACAGATACGCAGTATTTT CASSPPSRASTDTQYF
TRBJ2-7 . . TRBV6-1 TGTGCCAGCAGACAAACTACCATCTACGAGCAGTACTTC CASRQTTIYEQYF
TRBJ2-5 TRBD2 . TRBV27 TGTGCCAGCAGTTTAAGGGGGACTAGCGGGAGACGTGAGACCCAGTACTTC CASSLRGTSGRRETQYF
TRBJ1-4 . . TRBV9 TGTGCCAGCAGCGTAGAGAATGGGGGACCCGGCGAAAAACTGTTTTTT CASSVENGGPGEKLFF
TRBJ2-7 TRBD1 . TRBV19 TGTGCCAGTAGGGACCTAGACAGGGGCTACTACGAGCAGTACTTC CASRDLDRGYYEQYF
TRBJ1-2 TRBD1 . TRBV7-2 TGTGCCAGCAGCTTAGGGGGACAGAGTCTCTATGGCTACACCTTC CASSLGGQSLYGYTF
TRBJ1-5 TRBD1 . TRBV25-1 TGTGCCAGCAGTGAATATGGGACAGGGGATCAGCCCCAGCATTTT CASSEYGTGDQPQHF
TRBJ2-2 TRBD2 . TRBV10-1 TGCGCCACCAGACTAGCGGCGAACACCGGGGAGCTGTTTTTT CATRLAANTGELFF
TRBJ2-1 . . TRBV11-2 TGTGCCAGCAGCCCCAGGCTACCGGGAGTGAGCAATGAGCAGTTCTTC CASSPRLPGVSNEQFF
TRBJ2-2 TRBD2 . TRBV9 TGTGCCAGCAGCGCGACTCTCCCGGGACTAGCGGGATCGGTGAACACCGGGGAGCTGTTTTTT CASSATLPGLAGSVNTGELFF
TRBJ2-1 . . TRBV9 TGTGCCAGCAGCGTAGCAGCGGGCGCCCACAATGAGCAGTTCTTC CASSVAAGAHNEQFF
TRBJ2-7 TRBD2 . TRBV6-5 TGTGCCAGCAGCCCAGCGGGAGGGTCCTACGAGCAGTACTTC CASSPAGGSYEQYF
TRBJ2-3 . . TRBV5-1 TGCGCCAGCAGCAAGGGACAAAGCACAGATACGCAGTATTTT CASSKGQSTDTQYF
TRBJ1-1 TRBD1 . TRBV2 TGTGCCAGCAGCAGGGGGCATGGCACTGAAGCTTTCTTT CASSRGHGTEAFF
TRBJ2-5 TRBD1 . TRBV15 TGTGCCACCAGGGCGCCGGGACAGCCCCAAGAGACCCAGTACTTC CATRAPGQPQETQYF
TRBJ2-2 . once TRBV7-3 TGTGCCAGCAGTAGAGCGAACACCGGGGAGCTGTTTTTT CASSRANTGELFF
TRBJ2-1 . . TRBV7-2 TGTGCCAGCAGCTCCCGCTTGGCCTACAATGAGCAGTTCTTC CASSSRLAYNEQFF
TRBJ2-3 . . TRBV29-1 TGCAGCGGAGATACGCAGTATTTT CSGDTQYF
TRBJ2-2 . . TRBV5-1 TGCGCCAGCAAGGCTAGCACCTACACCGGGGAGCTGTTTTTT CASKASTYTGELFF
TRBJ1-4 . . TRBV18 TGTGCCAGCTCACCACTCCACTCTGGTGGTGATGAAAAACTGTTTTTT CASSPLHSGGDEKLFF